This TCR beta chain comes out of a study of vaccination and CD4 T cells after COVID-19. Sequencing of cultured CD4+ T cell DNA used the Oncomine TCR Beta short-read assay. Genomic DNA from cultured CD4+ T cells was extracted. TCRdb independently ran MiXCR on the PCR reads; one entry per CDR3 protein. This sample has about 25,000 distinct CDR3 sequences; 45% to 50% occur once, and the top ten carry 6.1%. As regards this clonotype: Its antigen is unknown.

Sample treatment: roughly 11-day PBMC culture with coronavirus spike peptide pools or control peptides (ViraFEST assay). Via ViraFEST, peptide pools expanded antigen-specific T cells before TCR sequencing. On days 3 and 7, half the medium was swapped for fresh IL-2-containing medium. This clonotype originated in a human donor who had recovered from COVID-19. Sequencing input: CD4+ T cells from blood, cultured in vitro.

CDR3 coding DNA: TGTGCCACCACTTTGGACGAGGGTAAAGGCTACACCTTC. Translated, it gives CATTLDEGKGYTF. The gene calls are TRBV2 and TRBJ1-2; D is uncertain. The length of the CDR3 is 13 residues. V gave up 10 bases and J gave up 8 bases, with 20 bases separating them. Germline CDR1 is SNHLY and CDR2 is FYNNEI.